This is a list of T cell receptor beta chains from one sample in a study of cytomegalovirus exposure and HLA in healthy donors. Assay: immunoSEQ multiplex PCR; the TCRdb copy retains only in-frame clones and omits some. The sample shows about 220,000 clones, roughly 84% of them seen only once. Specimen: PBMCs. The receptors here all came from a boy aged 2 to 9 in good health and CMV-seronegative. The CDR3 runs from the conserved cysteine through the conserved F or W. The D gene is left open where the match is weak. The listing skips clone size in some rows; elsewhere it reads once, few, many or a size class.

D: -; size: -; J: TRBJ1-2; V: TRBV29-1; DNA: TGCAGCGACGAGTTAGGGGGCTATGGCTACACCTTC; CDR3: CSDELGGYGYTF
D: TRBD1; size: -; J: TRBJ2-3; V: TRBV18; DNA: TGTGCCAGCTCACCAGGGACAGGGTGGGCAGATACGCAGTATTTT; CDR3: CASSPGTGWADTQYF
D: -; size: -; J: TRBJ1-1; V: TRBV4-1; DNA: TGCGCCAGCAGCCAAGTCGGGGATATGAACACTGAAGCTTTCTTT; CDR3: CASSQVGDMNTEAFF
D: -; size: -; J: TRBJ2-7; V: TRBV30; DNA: TGTGCCTGGAGTGTACAGGGACGTACAAGCTCCTACGAGCAGTACTTC; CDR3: CAWSVQGRTSSYEQYF
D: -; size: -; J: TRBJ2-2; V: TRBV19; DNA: TGTGCCAGTAGTCAAGTTCCCTCTACTGGGGAGCTGTTTTTT; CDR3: CASSQVPSTGELFF
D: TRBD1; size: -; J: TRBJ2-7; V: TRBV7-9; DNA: TGTGCCAGCAGCGCGACAGGGAGATCCTACGAGCAGTACTTC; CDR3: CASSATGRSYEQYF
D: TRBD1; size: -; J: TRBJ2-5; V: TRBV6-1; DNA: TGTGCCAGCTCCCCCCAACAGGGGGCTGAGGAGACCCAGTACTTC; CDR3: CASSPQQGAEETQYF
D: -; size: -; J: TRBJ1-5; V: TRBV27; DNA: TGTGCCAGCAGTCCCCAAGGACAGTCGGCAAGCAATCAGCCCCAGCATTTT; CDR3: CASSPQGQSASNQPQHF
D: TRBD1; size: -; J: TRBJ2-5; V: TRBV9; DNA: TGTGCCAGCAGCGTAGAGGGACAGAGAAGGGGGGAGACCCAGTACTTC; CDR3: CASSVEGQRRGETQYF
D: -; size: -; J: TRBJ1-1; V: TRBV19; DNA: TGTGCCAGTAGCGATACAGGGTTCGGGGTTCAGAGCACTGAAGCTTTCTTT; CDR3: CASSDTGFGVQSTEAFF
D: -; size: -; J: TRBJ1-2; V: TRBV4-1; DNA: TGCGCCAGCAGCCAACCCCGCGAGGGTGGTTATGGCTACACCTTC; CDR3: CASSQPREGGYGYTF
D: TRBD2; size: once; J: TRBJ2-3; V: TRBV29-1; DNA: TGCAGCGTTGTCTGGCGGGGGAGTACAGATACGCAGTATTTT; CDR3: CSVVWRGSTDTQYF
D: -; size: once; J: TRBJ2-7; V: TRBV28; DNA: TGTGCCAGCAGTTCGCAGGACTCCGAGCAGTACTTC; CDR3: CASSSQDSEQYF
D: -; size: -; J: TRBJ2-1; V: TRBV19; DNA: TGTGCCAGTAGTATAGGAGGTAGCCTCTACAATGAGCAGTTCTTC; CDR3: CASSIGGSLYNEQFF
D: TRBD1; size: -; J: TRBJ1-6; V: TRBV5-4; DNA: TGTGCCAGCAGCTTGGCCACAGGGGGGAATTCACCCCTCCACTTT; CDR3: CASSLATGGNSPLHF
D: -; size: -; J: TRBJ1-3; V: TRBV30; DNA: TGTGCCTGGACCCATCGCAGGGTGGTAAACACCATATATTTT; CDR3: CAWTHRRVVNTIYF
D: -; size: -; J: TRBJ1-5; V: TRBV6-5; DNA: TGTGCCAGCAGTTACTCGAGGGGAGGGACGGAGCCCCAGCATTTT; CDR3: CASSYSRGGTEPQHF
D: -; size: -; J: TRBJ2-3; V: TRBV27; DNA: TGTGCCAGCAGTTTAAAAGGGGGAGATACGCAGTATTTT; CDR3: CASSLKGGDTQYF
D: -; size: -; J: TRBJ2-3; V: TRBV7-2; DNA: TGTGCCAGCAGCTTAGCCGGCAGGCCTAGCACAGATACGCAGTATTTT; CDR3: CASSLAGRPSTDTQYF
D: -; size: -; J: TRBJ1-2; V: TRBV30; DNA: TGTGCCTGGAGTGCCCACAGGGCTTTTAGCTATGGCTACACCTTC; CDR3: CAWSAHRAFSYGYTF